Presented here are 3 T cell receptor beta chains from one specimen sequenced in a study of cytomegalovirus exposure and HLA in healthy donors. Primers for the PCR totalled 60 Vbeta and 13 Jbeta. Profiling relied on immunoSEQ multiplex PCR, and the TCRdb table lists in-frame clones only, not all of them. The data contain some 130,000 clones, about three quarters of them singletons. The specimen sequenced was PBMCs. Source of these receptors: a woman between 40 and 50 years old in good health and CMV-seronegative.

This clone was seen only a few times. This CDR3 is CASSWAQWSEQYF. As DNA, the CDR3 is TGTGCCAGCAGTTGGGCCCAGTGGTCCGAGCAGTACTTC. The chain is built from TRBV28 and TRBJ2-7; D is unresolved. This CDR3 spans 13 amino acids. Germline loops: CDR1 MDHEN, CDR2 SYDVKM. The V end was cut by 4 bases, the J end by 6 bases, with 13 bases between.

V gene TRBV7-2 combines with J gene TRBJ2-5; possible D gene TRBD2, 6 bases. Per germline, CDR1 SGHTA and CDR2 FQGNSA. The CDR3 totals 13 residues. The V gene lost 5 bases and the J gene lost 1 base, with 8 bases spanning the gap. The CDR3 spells CASSRDFQETQYF. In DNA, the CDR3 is TGTGCCAGCAGCCGGGACTTCCAAGAGACCCAGTACTTC.

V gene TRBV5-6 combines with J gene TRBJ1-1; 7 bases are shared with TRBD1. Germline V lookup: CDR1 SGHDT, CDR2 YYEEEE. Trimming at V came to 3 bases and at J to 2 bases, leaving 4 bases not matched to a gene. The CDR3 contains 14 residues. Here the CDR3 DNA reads TGTGCCAGCAGCTCAGGACAGGCTAACACTGAAGCTTTCTTT. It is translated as CASSSGQANTEAFF.